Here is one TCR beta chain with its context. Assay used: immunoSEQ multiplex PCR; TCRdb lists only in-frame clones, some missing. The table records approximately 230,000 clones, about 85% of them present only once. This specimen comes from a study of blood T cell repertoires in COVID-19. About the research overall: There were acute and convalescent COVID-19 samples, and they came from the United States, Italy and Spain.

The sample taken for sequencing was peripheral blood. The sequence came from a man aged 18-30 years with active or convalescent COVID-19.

The CDR3 nucleotides are TGTGCCAGCAGCGCCGTGCTCGGGACAGCCGGGGAGCTGTTTTTT. Amino acids: CASSAVLGTAGELFF. V gene TRBV11-2 combines with J gene TRBJ2-2, with TRBD1 identical over 7 bases. J lost 6 bases, V lost 5 bases, and 9 bases had no gene match. The V gene's germline CDR1 is SGHAT and CDR2 FQNNGV. This CDR3 is 15 amino acids long.